The clone carrying this T cell receptor (beta chain) came up a few times. This sample is part of a study of cytomegalovirus exposure and HLA in healthy donors. CDR1 and CDR2 (germline): MNHEY, SMNVEV (reference sequence). J lost 6 bases, V lost 4 bases, and 11 bases had no gene match. CDR3 length: 16 amino acids. A multiplex PCR was run with 60 Vbeta primers and 13 Jbeta primers. The repertoire was sequenced with immunoSEQ multiplex PCR; TCRdb's copy has only in-frame clones and lacks some. This sample yields approximately 150,000 clones, of which approximately 77% are seen a single time; 0.94% belongs to the top ten.

J is TRBJ2-1 and V is TRBV27; TRBD1 matches 8 bases. The TCR was taken from a woman in her sixties or seventies in good health and CMV-seronegative. The sequencing input was PBMCs. The CDR3 here is CASSSPTGTGSNEQFF. For the CDR3, the DNA is TGTGCCAGCAGTTCGCCAACCGGGACAGGATCCAATGAGCAGTTCTTC.